This T cell receptor (beta chain) stems from a study of identical twins (dated by TCRdb to the mid-2010s). Notes on the research overall: The study deep-sequenced TCR alpha and beta repertoires from monozygotic twins, unrelated adults of various ages and cord blood to test whether fetal clonotypes persist. Replicate twin experiments were performed at different times using different library preparation protocols to rule out contamination.

Library preparation employed 5' RACE. This sample was sequenced with an Illumina HiSeq 2000. Template switching introduced a universal primer binding site; the final cDNA contained a unique molecular identifier, enabling accurate counting of TCR cDNA molecules. Specific primers in the conserved constant-segment region were used to synthesize first-strand cDNA for TCR alpha and beta chains. To control for contamination, every cDNA library carried two barcodes: a SMART-Mk sample barcode plus Illumina barcodes. Two successive PCR steps introduced TruSeq adapter sequences along with Illumina sample barcodes. TCR alpha and beta cDNA libraries were sequenced on the Illumina HiSeq platform with custom primers. The paper's processing steps were these. MiGEC processed the raw reads to extract unique molecular identifiers, while MiXCR was used to determine the CDR3 positions. Recombination models were inferred per individual with the repgenHMM and IGoR tools using an EM algorithm. The analysis of shared clonotypes was done with the tcR package in R, with sharing normalized by the product of cloneset sizes. Out-of-frame nonproductive sequences were analyzed to study raw recombination free of thymic and clonal selection effects. Starting from the raw public reads, TCRdb applied fastp trimming at Q25, assembled clones with MiXCR and retained in-frame beta chains. CDR3 protein sequences are deduplicated, and each keeps its most common genes and DNA. The V and J calls were determined by TCRdb, not by the authors. Across this sample there are around 1.7 million distinct CDR3 sequences, with about 32% seen only once. The ten largest clones take up about 0.27% of the sample.

All donors were healthy Caucasians. The germline V gene yields SGHDT for CDR1 and YYEEEE for CDR2. V loses 8 bases at its end and J loses 4 bases; junction bases beyond the gene matches: 10. The CDR3 contains 14 residues, cysteine and phenylalanine counted. Only the CDR3 DNA is retained, 42 bases long and in frame from the first base. On the study overall, not on this receptor specifically: Because the same donors could not be followed over many years, the conclusions relied on cross-sectional statistical analysis. In monozygotic twins, recombination models systematically underestimated out-of-frame TCR alpha sharing, but the models matched the sharing seen between unrelated individuals. Fewer insertions were carried by abundant cord blood beta clonotypes, a similar but weaker trend appeared in young adult naive repertoires, and no such trend appeared in memory repertoires. Zero-insertion analyses could be partly confounded by invariant T cells such as MAIT and iNKT, although diverse VJ usage argued against such confounding for most clonotypes. Compared with coincidental sharing between unrelated individuals, out-of-frame TCR alpha sequences shared between twins showed an excess of sequences with low generation probability. A weaker excess of twin sharing was found in beta out-of-frame sequences because the signal-to-noise ratio was lowered by fewer shared sequences.

This clonotype occurred a few times. Its antigen remains unidentified. One base away there is no much larger clone; base qualities are not given. In this chain, TRBV5-6 is recombined with TRBJ2-5; TRBD1 fits 8 bases in the junction. This clonotype was sampled from a newborn girl in good health. Sequencing input: cord blood. The sequence in DNA is TGTGCCAGTTACGTCAGGGGGACAGGAGAGACCCAGTACTTC. The encoded protein is CASYVRGTGETQYF.